Given below is one TCR beta chain in context. The CDR3 runs to 13 residues. Trimming at V came to 5 bases and at J to 1 base, leaving 4 bases not matched to a gene. The germline CDR1 and CDR2 sequences are SQVTM and ANQGSEA. This sample is part of a study of T cells in Graves' hyperthyroidism and ophthalmopathy. The study enrolled patients aged 18 to 65 with newly diagnosed hyperthyroidism of under 2 months' duration. TCR beta CDR3 regions were amplified from RNA transcripts. The HTBI primer set drove a first-round RT-PCR of the TCR CDR3. TCRdb analysed the multiplex PCR reads with MiXCR anew, one entry per CDR3 protein. The table records roughly 570,000 distinct CDR3 sequences, about half of them present only once.

The material sequenced was peripheral blood or thyroid tissue (not recorded which). The receptor was derived from a woman aged 18-30 years with Graves' hyperthyroidism. This sequence joins TRBV29-1 and TRBJ1-1; 7 nucleotides match TRBD1. The CDR3 DNA reads as TGCAGCGTTCTAAGGACAGGGAACACTGAAGCTTTCTTT. This encodes CSVLRTGNTEAFF. Filled out from reference TRBV29-1 and TRBJ1-1, the complete variable domain reads SAVISQKPSRDICQRGTSLTIQCQVDSQVTMMFWYRQQPGQSLTLIATANQGSEATYESGFVIDKFPISRPNLTFSTLTVSNMSPEDSSIYLCSVLRTGNTEAFFGQGTRLTVV.